This T cell receptor beta chain was found in a study of blood T cells in healthy people across ages. Through a sample-barcoded 5' primer and a J-beta primer mix, a second PCR was run for roughly 7 to 11 cycles. TCRdb processed the 5' RACE reads anew with MiXCR; each CDR3 protein has one entry. Of around 1,000,000 distinct CDR3 sequences listed, approximately 25% are singletons. V dropped 3 bases and J dropped 15; count of bases not matched to a gene: 3. The CDR3 is made up of 12 amino acids. Per germline, CDR1 MDHEN and CDR2 SYDVKM. Each of the donors had 9 to 10 milliliters of peripheral blood drawn into EDTA-treated Vacutainer tubes. A remark on this clonotype: Its antigen is currently unknown.

Study-level points and caveats: Among T cells, TCR beta diversity per million cells dropped roughly linearly as age rose.

The data were also submitted as part of a second study, on T cells of mothers and their children. That work contributes: A few healthy Caucasian mothers gave samples, and so did their six children. None of the identified T cell clones proved to be persistent microchimeric clones.

Sequenced: blood. The chain joins TRBV28 to TRBJ2-4, with 12 bases fitting TRBD2. The TCR was taken from a girl aged 2 to 9 in good health. The CDR3 DNA reads as TGTGCCAGCAGTTTGCCTAGCGGGAGGGGGTACTTC. Translated, it gives CASSLPSGRGYF.